These T cell receptor beta chains were read from a single sample in a study of T-cell reconstitution after alpha-beta-depleted transplantation in children. In TCRdb, the PCR reads were re-called with MiXCR into one record per CDR3 protein. The sample holds 120,000 or so distinct CDR3 sequences, under 25% seen once. This specimen was PBMCs, mostly from graft donor cells, taken 180 days after TCRalphabeta/CD19-depleted stem cell transplant. The receptors come from a male patient aged 2 to 10 who had a stem cell transplant for chronic granulomatous disease, so the T cells may come from the graft donor. Each CDR3 is given with its conserved first and last residue. A D gene is named only where the DNA matches it firmly. Clone size is given for some rows only: seen once, a few or many times, or a class if the clone is expanded.

V	length	D	size	J	CDR3	DNA
TRBV11-2	20	TRBD2	-	TRBJ2-1	CASSPSTWTSGRGSYNEQFF	TGTGCCAGCAGCCCTTCCACTTGGACTAGCGGGAGGGGGTCCTACAATGAGCAGTTCTTC
TRBV6-9	13	-	few	TRBJ2-7	CASRPRRAYEQYF	TGTGCCAGCAGACCGCGCAGGGCCTACGAGCAGTACTTC
TRBV5-1	14	-	many	TRBJ2-5	CASSWGPSQETQYF	TGCGCCAGCAGCTGGGGACCGAGCCAAGAGACCCAGTACTTC
TRBV20-1	13	-	many	TRBJ2-7	CSARDFLAKEQYF	TGCAGTGCTAGAGATTTCCTAGCGAAGGAGCAGTACTTC
TRBV6-2/TRBV6-3	13	-	many	TRBJ2-1	CASSSTGPDEQFF	TGTGCCAGCAGTTCGACGGGGCCTGATGAGCAGTTCTTC
TRBV12-3/TRBV12-4	13	TRBD2	-	TRBJ2-1	CASSSGLALEQFF	TGTGCCAGCAGTTCCGGACTAGCTCTTGAGCAGTTCTTC
TRBV11-1	16	TRBD2	many	TRBJ2-1	CASSFGTSGTYNEQFF	TGTGCCAGCAGCTTCGGGACTAGTGGCACCTACAATGAGCAGTTCTTC
TRBV12-3/TRBV12-4	13	-	few	TRBJ2-6	CASSFWGANVLTF	TGTGCCAGCAGTTTTTGGGGGGCCAACGTCCTGACTTTC
TRBV20-1	13	-	many	TRBJ2-1	CSAPLRGVNEQFF	TGCAGTGCTCCCCTGAGGGGGGTAAATGAGCAGTTCTTC
TRBV29-1	16	TRBD2	few	TRBJ2-1	CSVEGLAGGPHNEQFF	TGCAGCGTTGAAGGTCTAGCGGGAGGGCCCCACAATGAGCAGTTCTTC
TRBV29-1	15	TRBD2	many	TRBJ2-1	CSLWLASGSPGEQFF	TGCAGCTTGTGGTTGGCTAGCGGGTCTCCCGGGGAGCAGTTCTTC
TRBV20-1	14	TRBD1	many	TRBJ2-7	CSALDGTGWYEQYF	TGCAGTGCACTTGATGGGACAGGGTGGTACGAGCAGTACTTC
TRBV28	15	TRBD1	few	TRBJ1-1	CASGKTGRGVTEAFF	TGTGCCAGCGGCAAGACAGGGAGGGGAGTCACTGAAGCTTTCTTT
TRBV12-3/TRBV12-4	15	-	-	TRBJ1-3	CASSPIGGDGNTIYF	TGTGCCAGCAGTCCCATTGGGGGCGATGGAAACACCATATATTTT
TRBV28	15	-	many	TRBJ2-3	CASHTRAAGTDTQYF	TGTGCCAGCCATACCAGGGCGGCCGGCACAGATACGCAGTATTTT
TRBV12-3/TRBV12-4	15	TRBD1	-	TRBJ1-1	CASSTLTGGGTEAFF	TGTGCCAGCAGTACCCTCACAGGGGGAGGCACTGAAGCTTTCTTT
TRBV29-1	12	TRBD1	-	TRBJ2-2	CSVWTGAGELFF	TGCAGCGTATGGACAGGGGCCGGGGAGCTGTTTTTT
TRBV11-2	14	TRBD2	many	TRBJ2-7	CASSQLAGGNEQYF	TGTGCCAGCAGCCAACTAGCGGGAGGGAACGAGCAGTACTTC
TRBV6-5	15	TRBD1	few	TRBJ1-4	CASSYSDRGLGKLFF	TGTGCCAGCAGTTACTCGGACAGGGGCTTGGGGAAACTGTTTTTT
TRBV12-3/TRBV12-4	15	-	many	TRBJ1-5	CASSLGVDSNQPQHF	TGTGCCAGCAGTTTAGGTGTGGATAGCAATCAGCCCCAGCATTTT
TRBV5-1	12	-	few	TRBJ2-7	CASTEGGSEQYF	TGCGCCAGCACTGAGGGAGGCTCCGAGCAGTACTTC
TRBV7-9	15	TRBD1	many	TRBJ1-1	CASSPRQGRNTEAFF	TGTGCCAGCAGCCCTCGACAGGGGAGGAACACTGAAGCTTTCTTT
TRBV6-5	13	-	few	TRBJ2-5	CASSYYAGETQYF	TGTGCCAGCAGTTACTACGCCGGGGAGACCCAGTACTTC
TRBV29-1	17	TRBD1	-	TRBJ1-6	CSVREPTSGTGNSPLHF	TGCAGCGTTCGCGAACCCACTTCCGGGACAGGGAATTCACCCCTCCACTTT
TRBV3-1	17	-	many	TRBJ1-2	CASSQDPGGPTNYGYTF	TGTGCCAGCAGCCAAGATCCTGGGGGCCCTACTAACTATGGCTACACCTTC
TRBV5-6	14	-	-	TRBJ2-1	CASSLTPAYNDQFF	TGTGCCAGCAGCTTGACTCCGGCCTACAATGACCAGTTCTTC
TRBV7-3	20	TRBD1	-	TRBJ1-5	CASSSYSRDRGPHSNQPQHF	TGTGCCAGCAGCTCCTACTCCCGGGACAGGGGTCCCCATAGCAATCAGCCCCAGCATTTT
TRBV20-1	14	-	few	TRBJ2-3	CSARDLLGADTQYF	TGCAGTGCTAGAGACCTTCTAGGGGCAGATACGCAGTATTTT
TRBV11-1	14	-	-	TRBJ2-3	CASSLGSHTDTQYF	TGTGCCAGCAGCTTAGGATCCCACACAGATACGCAGTATTTT
TRBV7-9	15	-	few	TRBJ1-2	CASSQRQDLNYGYTF	TGTGCCAGCAGCCAGAGACAGGACCTTAACTATGGCTACACCTTC
TRBV12-3/TRBV12-4	17	-	-	TRBJ2-1	CASSSAMSSRFGNEQFF	TGTGCCAGCAGCTCAGCGATGTCTAGCCGGTTTGGGAATGAGCAGTTCTTC
TRBV20-1	11	-	many	TRBJ2-3	CSARGGDTQYF	TGCAGTGCGCGGGGAGGAGATACGCAGTATTTT
TRBV12-3/TRBV12-4	15	TRBD1	-	TRBJ2-7	CASSFPGQGVYEQYF	TGTGCCAGCAGTTTCCCCGGACAGGGAGTATACGAGCAGTACTTC
TRBV4-3	17	-	many	TRBJ2-1	CASSPNPPLVSYNEQFF	TGCGCCAGCAGCCCCAACCCCCCCCTAGTTTCCTACAATGAGCAGTTCTTC
TRBV18	15	-	-	TRBJ2-1	CASSPPWRGYNEQFF	TGTGCCAGCTCACCCCCTTGGAGGGGATACAATGAGCAGTTCTTC
TRBV27	15	TRBD2	many	TRBJ2-7	CASSPAGTKPYEQYF	TGTGCCAGCAGTCCAGCCGGGACTAAACCCTACGAGCAGTACTTC
TRBV29-1	14	-	many	TRBJ2-7	CSAVTPRNSYEQYF	TGCAGCGCCGTGACTCCCCGGAATTCCTACGAGCAGTACTTC
TRBV3-2	23	-	-	TRBJ1-5	CASIQVVWFTGTGRGYSNQPQHF	TGTGCCAGCATCCAAGTTGTCTGGTTTACCGGGACAGGGAGGGGGTATAGCAATCAGCCCCAGCATTTT
TRBV27	16	TRBD1	-	TRBJ2-7	CASSSRMTGLGDEQYF	TGTGCCAGCAGTTCCAGAATGACAGGGCTGGGCGACGAGCAGTACTTC
TRBV20-1	14	-	few	TRBJ2-1	CSARGSVLYNEQFF	TGCAGTGCTAGGGGTAGCGTTCTTTACAATGAGCAGTTCTTC
TRBV12-3/TRBV12-4	12	-	few	TRBJ1-5	CASSLGEQPQHF	TGTGCCAGCAGTCTAGGGGAACAGCCCCAGCATTTT
TRBV6-5	14	TRBD2	-	TRBJ2-2	CAVQAGGYTGELFF	TGTGCGGTCCAGGCGGGAGGGTACACCGGGGAGCTGTTTTTT
TRBV24-1	13	TRBD1	-	TRBJ2-1	CATSDDRGDEQFF	TGTGCCACCAGTGATGACAGGGGGGATGAGCAGTTCTTC
TRBV29-1	16	TRBD2	many	TRBJ2-1	CSVEELAASSYNEQFF	TGCAGCGTTGAAGAGCTAGCGGCCTCTTCCTACAATGAGCAGTTCTTC
TRBV27	15	TRBD1	-	TRBJ1-5	CASSLSGTGNQPQHF	TGTGCCAGCAGTTTATCTGGGACAGGGAACCAGCCCCAGCATTTT
TRBV19	13	-	few	TRBJ2-7	CASGPRGGYEQYF	TGTGCCAGTGGGCCCAGGGGGGGATACGAGCAGTACTTC
TRBV12-3/TRBV12-4	15	-	many	TRBJ2-7	CASSFSALSSYEQYF	TGTGCCAGCAGTTTTTCAGCACTTAGCTCCTACGAGCAGTACTTC
TRBV9	14	-	few	TRBJ1-1	CASSVAGGNTEAFF	TGTGCCAGCAGCGTCGCGGGAGGGAACACTGAAGCTTTCTTT
TRBV5-1	16	TRBD1	-	TRBJ1-1	CASSWGQGRRNTEAFF	TGCGCCAGCAGCTGGGGACAGGGAAGGAGGAACACTGAAGCTTTCTTT
TRBV12-3/TRBV12-4	12	-	few	TRBJ2-3	CASSLRVDTQYF	TGTGCCAGCAGTCTCAGGGTAGATACGCAGTATTTT
TRBV24-1	15	-	few	TRBJ2-1	CATSEARTVYNEQFF	TGTGCCACCAGTGAGGCTCGGACAGTTTACAATGAGCAGTTCTTC
TRBV20-1	16	-	-	TRBJ2-1	CSARDLAPSTYNEQFF	TGCAGTGCTAGAGATCTAGCGCCGAGCACCTACAATGAGCAGTTCTTC
TRBV7-2	15	TRBD2	few	TRBJ2-7	CASSRTSGNSYEQYF	TGTGCCAGCAGCCGGACTAGCGGAAACTCCTACGAGCAGTACTTC
TRBV12-3/TRBV12-4	13	-	many	TRBJ2-1	CASSQRDRGEQFF	TGTGCCAGCAGCCAACGGGACCGGGGTGAGCAGTTCTTC
TRBV20-1	11	-	many	TRBJ1-2	CSAAVNYGYTF	TGCAGTGCTGCAGTGAACTATGGCTACACCTTC